One sample yielded the 20 T cell receptor beta chains listed below, sequenced in a study of CD8+CD57+ T cells in acquired aplastic anemia. The template used for profiling TCR beta VDJ and CDR3 was genomic DNA. MiXCR, applied by TCRdb to the reads, yields one record per CDR3 protein. The repertoire includes about half a million distinct CDR3 sequences, around 32% of them detected once, and around 0.82% sits in the top ten. Patients chosen for sequencing had shown CD8+CD57+ cell expansion by flow cytometry. The sample was sorted CD4+, CD8+, or CD8+CD57+ T cells (not recorded which) from PBMCs. Receptor source: a human donor with aplastic anemia.

This clonotype was seen repeatedly, ten times or more. The V and J genes are TRBV5-5 and TRBJ1-2, with D hard to call. This CDR3 spans 14 amino acids. The V and J ends lost 4 bases and 4 bases respectively, with 14 bases between them. CDR1 and CDR2 (germline): SGHKS, YYEKEE (reference sequence). The CDR3 DNA follows: TGTGCCAGCAGCCTGCCCCTCGGTGGCTATGGCTACACCTTC. This encodes CASSLPLGGYGYTF.

The J gene is TRBJ2-3, the V gene TRBV7-2; 14 bases fit TRBD2. The V and J ends lost 0 bases and 6 bases, in that order; junction bases with no gene match: 2. Germline V gene data show CDR1 as SGHTA and CDR2 as FQGNSA. CDR3 length: 16 residues. In nucleotides, the CDR3 is TGTGCCAGCAGCTTAGCGGGACTAGCGGGAGTGGATACGCAGTATTTT. It is translated as CASSLAGLAGVDTQYF.

To note about this clonotype: A much larger clone differs from this one at a single base, so this may be a read error. This rearrangement joins TRBV29-1 to TRBJ2-3, with D possibly TRBD2 on 5 matching bases. The CDR3 consists of 13 residues. V dropped 2 bases and J dropped 2 bases, with 8 bases sitting between them. The V gene's germline CDR1 is SQVTM and CDR2 ANQGSEA. CDR3 nucleotides: TGCAGCGTTGAACTACGGGACACAGATACGCAGTATTTT. It specifies CSVELRDTDTQYF.

The sample holds many counts of this clonotype. This rearrangement joins TRBV7-9 to TRBJ1-6; D is perhaps TRBD1 (5 bases). There are 15 residues in the CDR3. Trimming removed 4 bases from V and 7 bases from J, with 14 bases in between. Germline V gives CDR1 SEHNR, CDR2 FQNEAQ (reference sequence). DNA for the CDR3: TGTGCCAGCAGCTCGTCCGGGACTTCCAATTCACCCCTCCACTTT. This gives the protein CASSSSGTSNSPLHF.

The sample holds many counts of this clonotype. This CDR3 reads CACMRGKGNTIYF. The DNA for the CDR3 is TGTGCCTGTATGAGGGGGAAAGGAAACACCATATATTTT. The gene calls are TRBV7-9 and TRBJ1-3; D might be TRBD1 (6 bases). Germline CDR1 reads SEHNR; CDR2 reads FQNEAQ (reference sequence). The CDR3 is 13 residues long. The germline V and J ends were trimmed by 11 bases and 4 bases, with 15 bases remaining between them.

This clonotype was seen ten or more times. The chain carries TRBV20-1 and TRBJ1-5; 8 nucleotides match TRBD1. Unmatched junction bases numbered 5, after V lost 2 bases and J lost 5 bases. Germline CDR1 is DFQATT and CDR2 is SNEGSKA (reference sequence). The CDR3 length is 14 residues. The CDR3 region is CSARPDRDDQPQHF. In DNA form, the CDR3 reads TGCAGTGCTAGACCGGACAGGGACGATCAGCCCCAGCATTTT.

This clonotype has ten or more counts. The chain combines TRBV6-1 with TRBJ2-7; D unresolved. The germline V and J ends were trimmed by 3 bases and 3 bases, with 3 bases remaining between them. Germline V gene lookup returns CDR1 MNHNS and CDR2 SASEGT. The CDR3 loop spans 11 amino acids. CDR3 DNA: TGTGCCAGCAGTGACAACTACGAGCAGTACTTC. As protein: CASSDNYEQYF.

This clonotype was seen more than once but under ten times. The chain uses TRBV7-7 and TRBJ2-5; the D call may be TRBD1 or TRBD2 (5 bases each). V lost 5 bases to trimming and J lost 0 bases, with 16 bases between them. The germline gives CDR1 SSHAT, CDR2 FNYEAQ (reference sequence). The CDR3 sequence is 16 residues long. The CDR3 bases are TGTGCCAGCAGCATGGCTGGACGGGGACACCAAGAGACCCAGTACTTC. Translating it yields CASSMAGRGHQETQYF.

The V and J genes are TRBV12-3 or TRBV12-4 and TRBJ2-1; D gene unclear. V lost 6 bases to trimming and J lost 4 bases, with 19 bases between them. The CDR3 is 16 amino acids. CDR3 nucleotides: TGTGCCAGCAGGGTTAGGCGGTCGGTAGAATACAATGAGCAGTTCTTC. Protein sequence: CASRVRRSVEYNEQFF.

This clonotype was counted at least ten times. J is TRBJ1-1 and V is TRBV10-1; TRBD1 might be the D (5 bases). CDR1 is WNHNN and CDR2 is SYGVQD in the germline V gene (reference sequence). The germline V and J ends were trimmed by 6 bases and 7 bases, with 15 bases remaining between them. CDR3 length: 13 residues. CDR3 amino acids: CASSREVRDEAFF. In DNA, the CDR3 is TGCGCCAGCAGCAGGGAGGTCAGAGATGAAGCTTTCTTT.

This clonotype was picked up many times. This chain links TRBV12-3 or TRBV12-4 with TRBJ1-2; the match to TRBD1 covers 9 bases. The CDR3 totals 14 residues. V was pared by 6 bases and J by 5 bases, with 7 bases of the junction left unmatched. CDR3 DNA sequence: TGTGCCAGCAGGGGGGACAGGGAGGTATATGGCTACACCTTC. Translation: CASRGDREVYGYTF.

This clonotype was recorded a few times. This chain connects TRBV6-1 to TRBJ1-1, with D hard to call. Germline loops: CDR1 MNHNS, CDR2 SASEGT. V was cut by 8 bases and J by 1 base, with 11 bases left in between. This CDR3 has 13 amino acids. CDR3 sequence reads: CASHQPANTEAFF. The CDR3 nucleotides read TGTGCCAGCCACCAACCGGCGAACACTGAAGCTTTCTTT.

This chain connects TRBV9 to TRBJ2-1, with unresolved D. The CDR3 has 8 residues. The germline V gene encodes CDR1 SGDLS and CDR2 YYNGEE. The V gene lost 3 bases and the J gene lost 11 bases, with 0 bases spanning the gap. Here the CDR3 reads CASSEQFF. The DNA of the CDR3 is TGTGCCAGCAGCGAGCAGTTCTTC.

This clonotype came up a few times. The V and J genes are TRBV27 and TRBJ2-7, with 9 bases identical to TRBD1. The CDR3 is 15 amino acids. V lost 5 bases to trimming and J lost 0 bases; unmatched junction nucleotides: 5. From germline, CDR1 is MNHEY and CDR2 SMNVEV (reference sequence). CDR3 loop: CASSPLDRGSYEQYF. CDR3 bases: TGTGCCAGCAGTCCTTTGGACAGGGGCTCCTACGAGCAGTACTTC.

This clonotype was counted a few times. A read error is possible here, since a much larger clone lies one base away. The chain carries TRBV10-3 and TRBJ1-4; D possibly corresponds to TRBD1 (5 bases). V was pared by 4 bases and J by 3 bases, with 12 bases between. CDR1 ENHRY and CDR2 SYGVKD come from the germline V gene. CDR3 length equals 15 residues. The CDR3 spells CAISGGQAANEKLFF. CDR3 sequence (DNA): TGTGCCATCAGTGGGGGCCAGGCGGCTAATGAAAAACTGTTTTTT.

Concerning this clonotype: The CDR3 does not close with the conserved phenylalanine or tryptophan, likely indicating a read error. The limits of the CDR3 on the DNA are not certain, so only TCRdb's listed CDR3 is given. The rearrangement uses TRBV2 and TRBJ1-2; TRBD1, the D gene given by the table, was not confirmed from the DNA. The CDR3 is made up of 14 amino acids, end residues included. Germline-derived CDR1 and CDR2 are SNHLY and FYNNEI. The CDR3 is CASRPGQPAYGYAI.

V is TRBV9 and J is TRBJ2-2, with 13 bases lining up with TRBD2. This CDR3 is built from 14 residues. CDR1 is SGDLS and CDR2 is YYNGEE in the germline V gene. Germline trimming cut 5 bases from V and 5 bases from J; bases unmatched to any gene: 0. CDR3 in DNA: TGTGCCAGCAGGACTAGCGGGGGGACCGGGGAGCTGTTTTTT. Amino acids: CASRTSGGTGELFF.

This chain links TRBV9 with TRBJ2-5; no clear D. In germline, CDR1 is SGDLS, CDR2 YYNGEE. Trimming removed 0 bases at V and 3 bases at J, with 6 bases between. This CDR3 has 13 amino acids. CDR3 DNA sequence: TGTGCCAGCAGCGTAGGGGCCAAAGAGACCCAGTACTTC. Residues: CASSVGAKETQYF.

A word on this clonotype: Since a much larger clone is just one base distant, this may be a read error. The chain employs TRBV7-2 and TRBJ2-3, with D perhaps TRBD2 (6 bases). This CDR3 region has 13 residues. Looked up from germline, CDR1 is SGHTA and CDR2 is FQGNSA. V lost 8 bases to trimming and J lost 4 bases, with 13 bases between them. CDR3 coding DNA: TGTGCCAGCGTAAGGACTATTGCAGATACGCAGTATTTT. The encoded protein is CASVRTIADTQYF.

The table lists this clonotype with a few counts. The rearrangement joins TRBV7-9 to TRBJ2-5; D is unclear. The CDR3 length is 14 residues. In germline, CDR1 is SEHNR, CDR2 FQNEAQ (reference sequence). Trimming removed 0 bases from V and 4 bases from J, with 9 bases in between. This CDR3 reads CASSLASSLETQYF. CDR3 bases: TGTGCCAGCAGCTTAGCCTCCTCGCTAGAGACCCAGTACTTC.